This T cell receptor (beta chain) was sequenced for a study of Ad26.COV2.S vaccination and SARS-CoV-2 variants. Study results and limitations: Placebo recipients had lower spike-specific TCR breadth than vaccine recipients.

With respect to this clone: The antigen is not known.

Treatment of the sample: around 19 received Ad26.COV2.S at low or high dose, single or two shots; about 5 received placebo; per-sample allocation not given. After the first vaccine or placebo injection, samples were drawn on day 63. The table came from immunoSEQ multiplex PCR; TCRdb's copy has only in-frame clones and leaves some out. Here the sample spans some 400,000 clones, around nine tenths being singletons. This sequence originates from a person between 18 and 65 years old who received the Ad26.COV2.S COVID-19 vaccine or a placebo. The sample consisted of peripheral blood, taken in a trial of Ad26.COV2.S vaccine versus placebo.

The CDR3 loop reads CASSFGGNQPQHF. CDR3 sequence (DNA): TGTGCCAGCAGTTTCGGAGGCAATCAGCCCCAGCATTTT. The genes are TRBV12-3 or TRBV12-4 and TRBJ1-5; D unresolved. This CDR3 region has 13 residues. Trimming took 3 bases from V and 2 from J, leaving 5 bases between them.